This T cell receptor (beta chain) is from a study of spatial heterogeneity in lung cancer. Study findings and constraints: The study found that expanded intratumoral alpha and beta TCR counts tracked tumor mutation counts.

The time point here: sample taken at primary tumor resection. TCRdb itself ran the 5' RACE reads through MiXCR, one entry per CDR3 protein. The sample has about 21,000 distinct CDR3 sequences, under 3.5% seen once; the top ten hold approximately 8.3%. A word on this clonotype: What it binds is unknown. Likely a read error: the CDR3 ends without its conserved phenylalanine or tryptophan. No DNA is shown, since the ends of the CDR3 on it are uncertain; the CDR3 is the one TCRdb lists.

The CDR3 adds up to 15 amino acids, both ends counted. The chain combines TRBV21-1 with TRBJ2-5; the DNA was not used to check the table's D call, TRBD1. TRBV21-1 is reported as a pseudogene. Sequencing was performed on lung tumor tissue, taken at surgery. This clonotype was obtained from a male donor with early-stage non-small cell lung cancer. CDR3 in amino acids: CASSKAGTVRETQYL.